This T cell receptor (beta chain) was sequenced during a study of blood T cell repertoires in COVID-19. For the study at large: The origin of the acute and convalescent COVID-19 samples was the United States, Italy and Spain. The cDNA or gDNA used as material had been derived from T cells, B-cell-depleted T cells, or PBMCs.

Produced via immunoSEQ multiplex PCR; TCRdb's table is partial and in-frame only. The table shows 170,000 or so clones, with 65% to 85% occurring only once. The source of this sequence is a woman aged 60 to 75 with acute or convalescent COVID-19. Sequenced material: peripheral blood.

CDR3 nucleotides: TGTGCCAGCAGTTACTCGCCACTAGTCTACGAGCAGTACTTC. Translated, it gives CASSYSPLVYEQYF. The rearrangement uses TRBV6-2 or TRBV6-3 and TRBJ2-7, with a possible D match to TRBD2 (5 bases). This CDR3 has 14 amino acids. The germline V gene encodes CDR1 MNHEY and CDR2 SVGEGT. V lost 0 bases to trimming and J lost 3 bases, with 9 bases between them.